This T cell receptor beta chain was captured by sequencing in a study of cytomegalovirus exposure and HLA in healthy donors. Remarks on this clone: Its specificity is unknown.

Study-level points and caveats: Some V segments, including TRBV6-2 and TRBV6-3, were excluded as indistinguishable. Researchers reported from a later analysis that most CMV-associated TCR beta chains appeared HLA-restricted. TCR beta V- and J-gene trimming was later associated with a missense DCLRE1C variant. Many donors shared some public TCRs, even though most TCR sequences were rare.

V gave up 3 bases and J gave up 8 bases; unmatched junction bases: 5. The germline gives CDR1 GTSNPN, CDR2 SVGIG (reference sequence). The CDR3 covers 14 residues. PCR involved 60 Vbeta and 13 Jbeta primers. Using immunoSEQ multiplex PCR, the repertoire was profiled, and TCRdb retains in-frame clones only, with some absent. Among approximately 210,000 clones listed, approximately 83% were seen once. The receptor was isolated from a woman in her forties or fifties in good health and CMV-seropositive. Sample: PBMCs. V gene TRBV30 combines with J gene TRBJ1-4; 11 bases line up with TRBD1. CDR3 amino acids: CAWRGQGAGEKLFF. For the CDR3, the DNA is TGTGCCTGGAGAGGACAGGGGGCAGGAGAAAAACTGTTTTTT.